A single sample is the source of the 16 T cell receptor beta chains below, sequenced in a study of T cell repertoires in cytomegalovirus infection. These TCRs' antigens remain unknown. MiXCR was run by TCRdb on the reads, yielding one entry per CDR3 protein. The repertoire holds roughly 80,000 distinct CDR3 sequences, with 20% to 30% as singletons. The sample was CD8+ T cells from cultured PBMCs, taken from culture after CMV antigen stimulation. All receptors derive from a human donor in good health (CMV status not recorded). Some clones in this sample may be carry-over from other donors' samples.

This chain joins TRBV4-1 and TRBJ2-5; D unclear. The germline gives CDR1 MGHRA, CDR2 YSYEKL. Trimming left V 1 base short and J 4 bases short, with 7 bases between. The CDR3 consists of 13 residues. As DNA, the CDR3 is TGCGCCAGCAGCCAAGGTGGATTAGAGACCCAGTACTTC. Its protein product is CASSQGGLETQYF.

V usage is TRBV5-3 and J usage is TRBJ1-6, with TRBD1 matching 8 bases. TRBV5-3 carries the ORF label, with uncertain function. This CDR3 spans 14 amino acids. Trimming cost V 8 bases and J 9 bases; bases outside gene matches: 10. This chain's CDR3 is CASRTGQGGSPLHF. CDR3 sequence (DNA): TGTGCCAGCAGAACTGGACAGGGCGGTTCACCCCTCCACTTT.

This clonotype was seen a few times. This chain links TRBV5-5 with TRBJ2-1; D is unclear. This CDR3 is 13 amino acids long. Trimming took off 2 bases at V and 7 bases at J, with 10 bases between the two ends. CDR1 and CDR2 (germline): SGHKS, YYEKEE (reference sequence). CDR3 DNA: TGTGCCAGCAGCTTTCGTTCGGTGAATGAGCAGTTCTTC. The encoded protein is CASSFRSVNEQFF.

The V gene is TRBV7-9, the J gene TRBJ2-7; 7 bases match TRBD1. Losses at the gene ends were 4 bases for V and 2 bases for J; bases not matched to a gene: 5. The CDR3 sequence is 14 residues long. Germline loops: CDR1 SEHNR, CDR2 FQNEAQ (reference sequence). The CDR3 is CASSSGQVTYEQYF. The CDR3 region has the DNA TGTGCCAGCAGCTCCGGACAGGTGACCTACGAGCAGTACTTC.

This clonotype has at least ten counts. CDR3 loop: CASTWSLNTEAFF. DNA for the CDR3: TGTGCCAGCACCTGGTCTCTGAACACTGAAGCTTTCTTT. The chain recombines TRBV12-3 or TRBV12-4 with TRBJ1-1; D is unresolved. The V gene lost 7 bases and the J gene lost 0 bases, with 9 bases spanning the gap. This CDR3 has 13 residues.

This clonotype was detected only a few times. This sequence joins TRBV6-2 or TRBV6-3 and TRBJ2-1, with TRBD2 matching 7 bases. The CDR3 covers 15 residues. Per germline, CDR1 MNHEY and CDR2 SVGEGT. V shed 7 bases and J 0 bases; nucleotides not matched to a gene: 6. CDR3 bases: TGTGCCAGCATTCCCTGGGGGGGCTCCTACAATGAGCAGTTCTTC. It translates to CASIPWGGSYNEQFF.

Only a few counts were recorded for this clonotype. CDR3 residues: CASSTTGDNTEAFF. The DNA for the CDR3 is TGTGCCAGCAGCACCACAGGTGATAACACTGAAGCTTTCTTT. The gene calls are TRBV7-6 and TRBJ1-1; perhaps TRBD1 as D (5 bases). V was pared by 5 bases and J by 2 bases, with 12 bases between. In germline, CDR1 is SGHVS, CDR2 FNYEAQ. The CDR3 runs 14 residues.

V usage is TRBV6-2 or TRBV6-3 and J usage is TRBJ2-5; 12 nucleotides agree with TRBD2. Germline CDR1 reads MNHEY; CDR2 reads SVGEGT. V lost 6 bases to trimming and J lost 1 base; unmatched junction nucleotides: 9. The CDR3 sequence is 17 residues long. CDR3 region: CASSLDLAGGPQETQYF. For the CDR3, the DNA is TGTGCCAGCAGCCTTGATCTAGCGGGAGGGCCCCAAGAGACCCAGTACTTC.

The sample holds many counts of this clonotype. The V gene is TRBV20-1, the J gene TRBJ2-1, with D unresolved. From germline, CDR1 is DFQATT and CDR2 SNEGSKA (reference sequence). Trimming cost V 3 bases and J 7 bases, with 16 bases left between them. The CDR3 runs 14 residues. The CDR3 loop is CSASVMAARNEQFF. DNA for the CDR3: TGCAGTGCTAGTGTTATGGCGGCTCGAAATGAGCAGTTCTTC.

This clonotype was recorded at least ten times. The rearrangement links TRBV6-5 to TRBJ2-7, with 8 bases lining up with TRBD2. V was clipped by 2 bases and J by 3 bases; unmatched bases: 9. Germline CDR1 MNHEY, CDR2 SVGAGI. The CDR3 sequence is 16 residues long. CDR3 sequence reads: CASSYAPSGLNYEQYF. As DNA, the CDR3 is TGTGCCAGCAGTTACGCGCCTAGCGGGTTAAACTACGAGCAGTACTTC.

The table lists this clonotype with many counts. CDR3 protein: CASSLYDTGTDTQYF. CDR3 sequence (DNA): TGTGCCAGCAGTTTATACGACACAGGCACAGATACGCAGTATTTT. This chain joins TRBV27 and TRBJ2-3, with D uncertain. This CDR3 has 15 residues. Germline V gives CDR1 MNHEY, CDR2 SMNVEV (reference sequence). Trimming took 1 base from V and 1 from J, leaving 9 bases between them.

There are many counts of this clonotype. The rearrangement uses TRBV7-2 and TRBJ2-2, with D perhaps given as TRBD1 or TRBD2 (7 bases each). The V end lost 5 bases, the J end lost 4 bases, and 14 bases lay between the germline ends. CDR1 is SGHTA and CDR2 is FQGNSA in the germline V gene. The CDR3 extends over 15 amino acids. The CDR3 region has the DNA TGTGCCAGCAGCCCCCAGGGGGGGAGCACCGGGGAGCTGTTTTTT. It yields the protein CASSPQGGSTGELFF.

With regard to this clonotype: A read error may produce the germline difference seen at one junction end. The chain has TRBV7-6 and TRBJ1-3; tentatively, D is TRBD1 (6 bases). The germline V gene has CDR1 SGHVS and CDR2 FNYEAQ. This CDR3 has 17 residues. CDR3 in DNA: TGTGTCAGCAGCTTAAGTGCGCCAGGGGCGGGTGGAAACACGATATATTTT. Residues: CVSSLSAPGAGGNTIYF.

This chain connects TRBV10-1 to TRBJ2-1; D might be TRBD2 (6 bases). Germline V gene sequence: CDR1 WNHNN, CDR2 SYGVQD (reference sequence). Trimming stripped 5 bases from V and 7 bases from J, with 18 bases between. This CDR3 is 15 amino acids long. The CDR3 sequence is CASSFYFLRGNEQFF. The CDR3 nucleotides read TGCGCCAGCAGTTTCTATTTCTTACGGGGGAATGAGCAGTTCTTC.

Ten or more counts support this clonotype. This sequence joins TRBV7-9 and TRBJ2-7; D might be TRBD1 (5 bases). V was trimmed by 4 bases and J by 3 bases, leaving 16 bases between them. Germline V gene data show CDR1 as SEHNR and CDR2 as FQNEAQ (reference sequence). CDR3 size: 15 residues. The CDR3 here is CASSSRVADIYEQYF. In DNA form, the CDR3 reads TGTGCCAGCAGCTCCCGCGTGGCGGACATCTACGAGCAGTACTTC.

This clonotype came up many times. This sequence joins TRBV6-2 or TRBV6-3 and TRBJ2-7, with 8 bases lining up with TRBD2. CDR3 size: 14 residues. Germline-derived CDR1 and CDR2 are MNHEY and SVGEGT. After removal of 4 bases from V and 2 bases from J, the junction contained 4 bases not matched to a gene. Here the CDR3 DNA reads TGTGCCAGCAGTTTACGACTAGCGCCCTACGAGCAGTACTTC. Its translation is CASSLRLAPYEQYF.